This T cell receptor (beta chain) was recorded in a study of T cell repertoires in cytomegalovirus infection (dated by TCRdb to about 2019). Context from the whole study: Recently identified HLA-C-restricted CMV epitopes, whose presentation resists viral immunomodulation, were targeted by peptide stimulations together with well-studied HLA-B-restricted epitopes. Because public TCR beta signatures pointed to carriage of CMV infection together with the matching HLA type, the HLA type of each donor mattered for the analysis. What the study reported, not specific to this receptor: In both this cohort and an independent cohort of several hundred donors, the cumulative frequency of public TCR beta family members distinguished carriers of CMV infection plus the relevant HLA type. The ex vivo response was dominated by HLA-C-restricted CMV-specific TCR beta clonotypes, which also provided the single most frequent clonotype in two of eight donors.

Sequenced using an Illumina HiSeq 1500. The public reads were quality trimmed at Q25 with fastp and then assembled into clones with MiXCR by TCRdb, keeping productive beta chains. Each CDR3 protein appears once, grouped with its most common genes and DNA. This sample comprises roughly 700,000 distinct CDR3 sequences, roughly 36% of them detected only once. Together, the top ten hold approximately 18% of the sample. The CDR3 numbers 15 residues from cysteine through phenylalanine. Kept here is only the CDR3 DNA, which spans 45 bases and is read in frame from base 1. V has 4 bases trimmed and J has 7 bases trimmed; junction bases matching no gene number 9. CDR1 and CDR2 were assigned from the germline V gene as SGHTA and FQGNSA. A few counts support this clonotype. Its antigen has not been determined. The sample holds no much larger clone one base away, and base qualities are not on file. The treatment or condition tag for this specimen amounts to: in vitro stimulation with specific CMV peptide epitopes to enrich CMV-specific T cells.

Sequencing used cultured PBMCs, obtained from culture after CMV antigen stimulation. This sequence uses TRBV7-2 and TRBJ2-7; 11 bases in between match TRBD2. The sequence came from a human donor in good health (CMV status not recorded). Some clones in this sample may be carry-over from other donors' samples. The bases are TGTGCCAGCAGCTCCCGACTAGCGGGAAAGGGAGAGCAGTACTTC. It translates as CASSSRLAGKGEQYF.